The 23 T cell receptor beta chains reported below all come from one sample, sequenced in a study of neurological immune-mediated disorders. In TCRdb, the 5' RACE reads were re-called with MiXCR into one record per CDR3 protein. The sample carries roughly 16,000 distinct CDR3 sequences, about 14% recorded once. Sample: PBMCs. Receptors originate from a man aged 60-69 years with HTLV-1-associated myelopathy (HAM/TSP).

The chain has TRBV5-1 and TRBJ2-2, with 10 bases matching TRBD2. The trim removed 0 bases at V and 0 bases at J, leaving 8 bases unmatched. The CDR3 runs 19 residues. Per germline, CDR1 SGHRS and CDR2 YFSETQ. The chain's CDR3 is CASSLGLAGATSNTGELFF. The CDR3 DNA follows: TGCGCCAGCAGCTTGGGCCTAGCGGGAGCTACCTCGAACACCGGGGAGCTGTTTTTT.

At least ten counts were recorded for this clonotype. The chain joins TRBV19 to TRBJ2-7; D unclear. The CDR3 contains 13 residues. CDR1 is LNHDA and CDR2 is SQIVND in the germline V gene (reference sequence). V was pared by 0 bases and J by 8 bases, with 11 bases between. The CDR3 nucleotides are TGTGCCAGTAGTATAGAAGGGCAGACCAAGCAGTACTTC. As protein: CASSIEGQTKQYF.

This clonotype was seen at least ten times. The CDR3 loop reads CASSLRTGMGNEQFF. The CDR3 DNA follows: TGTGCCAGCAGCCTTCGGACAGGGATGGGGAATGAGCAGTTCTTC. V gene TRBV3-1 combines with J gene TRBJ2-1; TRBD1 aligns across 8 bases. The V gene end was trimmed by 4 bases and the J gene end by 7 bases; junction bases not matched to a gene: 9. The CDR3 length is 15 residues. Germline loops: CDR1 LGHDT, CDR2 YNNKEL (reference sequence).

As for this clonotype: Since a much larger clone is just one base distant, this may be a read error. The chain combines TRBV20-1 with TRBJ1-5; weak D call: TRBD1 (6 bases). TRBJ2-3 matches the DNA end more closely, so the J call is doubtful. Germline loops: CDR1 DFQATT, CDR2 SNEGSKA (reference sequence). The CDR3 length is 14 residues. For the CDR3, the DNA is TGCAGTGCTAGAGTCAGAGGGGCAGGACAGCCCCAGTATTTT. Residues: CSARVRGAGQPQYF.

This clonotype came up many times. The chain recombines TRBV7-9 with TRBJ1-1; tentatively, D is TRBD1 (6 bases). V was shortened by 5 bases and J by 1 base, with 11 bases between the two germline ends. CDR3 length: 14 amino acids. Germline CDR1 is SEHNR and CDR2 is FQNEAQ (reference sequence). The CDR3 is CASSQGSTNTEAFF. The CDR3 region has the DNA TGTGCCAGCAGCCAGGGGTCAACGAACACTGAAGCTTTCTTT.

There are many counts of this clonotype. V usage is TRBV29-1 and J usage is TRBJ2-4; D is perhaps TRBD1 (5 bases). CDR1 SQVTM and CDR2 ANQGSEA come from the germline V gene. The V gene lost 4 bases and the J gene lost 1 base, with 11 bases spanning the gap. CDR3 length: 14 residues. In nucleotides, the CDR3 is TGCAGCGTTGCCCAGGACACGGCCAAAAACATTCAGTACTTC. This sequence encodes CSVAQDTAKNIQYF.

This clonotype has at least ten counts. The chain has TRBV5-1 and TRBJ1-3; TRBD1 agrees at 10 bases. The CDR3 is 16 amino acids. V lost 4 bases, J lost 2 bases, and 6 bases stayed unmatched. Germline CDR1 reads SGHRS; CDR2 reads YFSETQ. The CDR3 coding sequence is TGCGCCAGCAGCCCCCTCGGGACAGGGGCTGGAAACACCATATATTTT. Protein product: CASSPLGTGAGNTIYF.

This clonotype came up many times. The rearrangement uses TRBV7-2 and TRBJ2-1, with 12 bases fitting TRBD2. This CDR3 has 16 residues. Per germline, CDR1 SGHTA and CDR2 FQGNSA. The ends lost 2 bases at V and 8 bases at J; junction bases unmatched: 7. CDR3 DNA sequence: TGTGCCAGCAGCTTACTGCTAGCGGGGGGGCCCCATGAGCAGTTCTTC. Its translation: CASSLLLAGGPHEQFF.

This clonotype was seen ten or more times. The chain joins TRBV7-6 to TRBJ2-2, with D possibly TRBD1 on 6 matching bases. Germline V gene sequence: CDR1 SGHVS, CDR2 FNYEAQ. The CDR3 loop spans 16 amino acids. With 6 bases removed from V and 6 bases from J, the gap between germline ends came to 20 bases. The CDR3 sequence is CASRLGTGTSAGELFF. CDR3 in DNA: TGTGCCAGCAGACTTGGAACCGGGACATCAGCCGGGGAGCTGTTTTTT.

By frequency in the sample, this clonotype is medium-sized. The chain is built from TRBV5-1 and TRBJ2-7; 7 bases fit TRBD1. With 0 bases clipped from V and 3 bases from J, the junction kept 6 bases outside the gene matches. CDR3 length: 15 amino acids. Germline V CDR1 and CDR2: SGHRS, YFSETQ. CDR3 nucleotide sequence: TGCGCCAGCAGCTTGGATGCAGGGGGATTCTACGAGCAGTACTTC. It encodes CASSLDAGGFYEQYF.

This clonotype occurred many times. V usage is TRBV5-1 and J usage is TRBJ1-1; no reliable D call. This CDR3 has 14 amino acids. Germline V gene data show CDR1 as SGHRS and CDR2 as YFSETQ. Trimming removed 0 bases from V and 4 bases from J, with 10 bases in between. Here the CDR3 DNA reads TGCGCCAGCAGCTTGGGTTTTCTCGGCACTGAAGCTTTCTTT. It encodes CASSLGFLGTEAFF.

This clonotype has ten or more counts. The chain is built from TRBV12-3 or TRBV12-4 and TRBJ2-7; 10 nucleotides align to TRBD2. The CDR3 extends over 15 amino acids. J gave up 2 bases and V 2 bases, and 3 bases lay outside the gene matches. The CDR3 protein is CASSLSLAGAYEQYF. CDR3 DNA sequence: TGTGCCAGCAGTTTAAGCCTAGCGGGGGCCTACGAGCAGTACTTC.

The chain employs TRBV20-1 and TRBJ2-7, with D perhaps TRBD2 (6 bases). Germline V gene data show CDR1 as DFQATT and CDR2 as SNEGSKA (reference sequence). The CDR3 extends over 15 amino acids. The V and J ends lost 2 bases and 0 bases respectively, with 14 bases between them. In nucleotides, the CDR3 is TGCAGTGCTAGATGGAACACCGGGGGCTCCTACGAGCAGTACTTC. As protein: CSARWNTGGSYEQYF.

This clonotype showed up many times. The chain has TRBV7-6 and TRBJ2-7; D gene uncertain. V lost 4 bases to trimming and J lost 5 bases, with 12 bases between them. The CDR3 has 13 amino acids. The germline V gene encodes CDR1 SGHVS and CDR2 FNYEAQ. CDR3 in DNA: TGTGCCAGCAGCTCCTACATTTGGGACGAGCAGTACTTC. It translates to CASSSYIWDEQYF.

This clonotype was counted many times. The gene calls are TRBV7-3 and TRBJ2-1; possible D gene TRBD1, 6 bases. The CDR3 is made up of 13 amino acids. The ends were cut back, 2 bases at V and 10 bases at J, with 12 bases in the middle. Germline lookup yields CDR1 SGHTA and CDR2 FQGTGA. The CDR3 DNA sequence: TGTGCCAGCAGCTTAGGGGTGCAGGGGGAGCAGTTCTTC. Translated: CASSLGVQGEQFF.

This clonotype was found many times. The chain links TRBV6-6 to TRBJ2-5, with 9 bases matching TRBD1. V shed 5 bases, J shed 5 bases, and the junction held 6 bases outside the gene matches. From germline, CDR1 is MNHNY and CDR2 SVGAGI (reference sequence). The CDR3 loop spans 14 amino acids. Written as DNA, the CDR3 is TGTGCCAGCAGTCTACAGGGGGCGCAGGAGACCCAGTACTTC. It specifies CASSLQGAQETQYF.

Within the sample, this clonotype is medium-sized. V is TRBV20-1 and J is TRBJ2-7, with D possibly being TRBD1 or TRBD2 (5 bases each). V lost 4 bases and J lost 2, with 15 bases in between. This CDR3 comprises 14 residues. In germline, CDR1 is DFQATT, CDR2 SNEGSKA (reference sequence). The CDR3 DNA sequence: TGCAGTGCTACTGGGGCTAGCTCTGCCTACGAGCAGTACTTC. It specifies CSATGASSAYEQYF.

CDR3 amino acids: CSARRGQGEGYEQYF. The DNA for the CDR3 is TGCAGTGCTAGACGTGGACAGGGAGAAGGCTACGAGCAGTACTTC. The chain joins TRBV20-1 to TRBJ2-7, with 8 bases matching TRBD1. Germline V lookup: CDR1 DFQATT, CDR2 SNEGSKA (reference sequence). This CDR3 has 15 amino acids. V lost 2 bases, J lost 3 bases, and 9 bases stayed unmatched.

V gene TRBV5-6 combines with J gene TRBJ2-7, with a possible D match to TRBD2 (5 bases). The CDR3 extends over 12 amino acids. Germline loops: CDR1 SGHDT, CDR2 YYEEEE. Between the trimmed V and J ends, which lost 2 bases and 3 bases, there was a span of 6 bases. CDR3 DNA sequence: TGTGCCAGCAGCTTAACTAGCTACGAGCAGTACTTC. Protein product: CASSLTSYEQYF.

This clonotype was seen at least ten times. The chain uses TRBV6-5 and TRBJ1-5, with a possible D match to TRBD1 (6 bases). Per germline, CDR1 MNHEY and CDR2 SVGAGI. The V end was cut by 4 bases, the J end by 0 bases, with 13 bases between. The CDR3 totals 16 residues. The CDR3 region is CASSSTGIYSNQPQHF. In nucleotides, the CDR3 is TGTGCCAGCAGTTCAACAGGGATTTATAGCAATCAGCCCCAGCATTTT.

This clonotype is labeled as medium-sized. V is TRBV6-2 or TRBV6-3 and J is TRBJ2-2; unclear D gene. Germline lookup yields CDR1 MNHEY and CDR2 SVGEGT. V was pared by 2 bases and J by 5 bases, with 3 bases between. This CDR3 region has 12 residues. The CDR3 DNA reads as TGTGCCAGCAGTTACACTACCGGGGAGCTGTTTTTT. Its translation is CASSYTTGELFF.

This clonotype was seen many times. J is TRBJ2-5 and V is TRBV5-1; 13 positions agree with TRBD2. V lost 4 bases to trimming and J lost 3 bases; unmatched junction nucleotides: 9. The CDR3 has 17 residues. Germline V gene lookup returns CDR1 SGHRS and CDR2 YFSETQ. This CDR3 is CASSAGLAGDVEETQYF. CDR3 in DNA: TGCGCCAGCAGCGCAGGACTAGCGGGGGATGTTGAAGAGACCCAGTACTTC.

There are many counts of this clonotype. The chain has TRBV7-9 and TRBJ2-2; no clear D gene. Germline-derived CDR1 and CDR2 are SEHNR and FQNEAQ (reference sequence). This CDR3 region has 15 residues. V was pared by 3 bases and J by 0 bases, with 8 bases between. The CDR3 DNA reads as TGTGCCAGCAGCTTCGACCGGGCGAACACCGGGGAGCTGTTTTTT. Translating it yields CASSFDRANTGELFF.